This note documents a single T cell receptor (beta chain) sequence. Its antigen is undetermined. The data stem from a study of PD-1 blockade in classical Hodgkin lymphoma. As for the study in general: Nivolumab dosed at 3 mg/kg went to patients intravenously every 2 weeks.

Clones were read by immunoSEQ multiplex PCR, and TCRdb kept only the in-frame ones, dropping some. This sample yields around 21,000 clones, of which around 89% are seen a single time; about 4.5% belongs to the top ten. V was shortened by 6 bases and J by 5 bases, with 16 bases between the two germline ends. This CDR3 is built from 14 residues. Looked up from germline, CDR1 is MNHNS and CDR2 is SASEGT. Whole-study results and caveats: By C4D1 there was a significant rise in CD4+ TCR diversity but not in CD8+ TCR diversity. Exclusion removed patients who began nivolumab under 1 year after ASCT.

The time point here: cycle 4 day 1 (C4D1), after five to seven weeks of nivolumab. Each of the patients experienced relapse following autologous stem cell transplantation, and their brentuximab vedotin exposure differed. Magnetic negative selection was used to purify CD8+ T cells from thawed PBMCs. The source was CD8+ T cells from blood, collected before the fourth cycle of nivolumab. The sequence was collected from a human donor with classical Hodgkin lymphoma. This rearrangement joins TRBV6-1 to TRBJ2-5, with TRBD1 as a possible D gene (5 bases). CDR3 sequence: CASRSQDSWETQYF. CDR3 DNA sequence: TGTGCCAGCAGAAGTCAAGACAGTTGGGAGACCCAGTACTTC.